The 23 T cell receptor beta chains in this list originate from one sample, sequenced in a study of cytomegalovirus exposure and HLA in healthy donors. Amplification used 60 Vbeta primers and 13 Jbeta primers. Assay: immunoSEQ multiplex PCR; the TCRdb copy retains only in-frame clones and omits some. The sample records fewer than 45,000 clones, 68% being singletons. Material: PBMCs. The receptors shown here come from a man aged 40-49 years in good health and CMV-seronegative.

Here the CDR3 reads CASSRLITGYGSGEAFF. Written as DNA, the CDR3 is TGCGCCAGCAGCCGACTCATAACAGGGTACGGTTCTGGTGAAGCTTTCTTT. The chain combines TRBV4-1 with TRBJ1-1; maybe TRBD1 (6 bases). The CDR3 totals 17 residues. The ends were cut back, 4 bases at V and 7 bases at J, with 25 bases in the middle. Per germline, CDR1 MGHRA and CDR2 YSYEKL.

The chain uses TRBV4-1 and TRBJ2-7; no clear D. CDR1 and CDR2 from the germline V gene are MGHRA and YSYEKL. There are 13 residues in the CDR3. Trimming shortened V by 1 base and J by 6 bases, and 10 bases separated the two germline ends. CDR3 sequence: CASSQVPPGEQYF. CDR3 DNA sequence: TGCGCCAGCAGCCAAGTCCCTCCCGGCGAGCAGTACTTC.

The chain couples TRBV4-3 to TRBJ1-4; TRBD1 matches 7 bases. V gave up 0 bases and J gave up 3 bases; unmatched junction bases: 7. Germline V lookup: CDR1 LGHNA, CDR2 YSLEER. The CDR3 runs to 17 residues. The CDR3 DNA follows: TGCGCCAGCAGCCAAGATCCGACAGGGAATGCTAATGAAAAACTGTTTTTT. It yields the protein CASSQDPTGNANEKLFF.

This clone turned up a few times. The chain is built from TRBV25-1 and TRBJ2-7; a weak D match, TRBD2 (6 bases). The CDR3 extends over 14 amino acids. Trimming stripped 6 bases from V and 1 base from J, with 13 bases between. Germline V gene lookup returns CDR1 MGHDK and CDR2 SYGVNS. CDR3 amino acids: CASRSGTSSYEQYF. The DNA of the CDR3 is TGTGCCAGCAGATCTGGGACTTCTTCCTACGAGCAGTACTTC.

V is TRBV6-6 and J is TRBJ2-4, with 8 bases matching TRBD2. Germline V gene sequence: CDR1 MNHNY, CDR2 SVGAGI (reference sequence). After removal of 0 bases from V and 8 bases from J, the junction contained 6 bases not matched to a gene. The CDR3 covers 15 residues. Written as DNA, the CDR3 is TGTGCCAGCAGTTACTCATCGGGGGGGGAATACATTCAGTACTTC. Translated: CASSYSSGGEYIQYF.

A single count supports this clone. The chain joins TRBV30 to TRBJ1-6; 7 positions match TRBD1. CDR1 and CDR2 from the germline V gene are GTSNPN and SVGIG (reference sequence). The CDR3 has 14 residues. Germline trimming cut 2 bases from V and 5 bases from J; bases unmatched to any gene: 3. The CDR3 sequence is CAWSYGQDNSPLHF. Written as DNA, the CDR3 is TGTGCCTGGAGTTACGGACAGGATAATTCACCCCTCCACTTT.

This chain connects TRBV30 to TRBJ2-1; 12 nucleotides line up with TRBD2. Per the germline V gene, CDR1 is GTSNPN and CDR2 is SVGIG (reference sequence). This CDR3 contains 14 residues. The V and J ends lost 8 bases and 7 bases, in that order; junction bases with no gene match: 9. The DNA for the CDR3 is TGTGCCCGGGTCCTAGCGGGGGGGCGAAATGAGCAGTTCTTC. Its protein is CARVLAGGRNEQFF.

The chain joins TRBV5-4 to TRBJ1-6, with 8 bases aligning to TRBD1. V lost 4 bases to trimming and J lost 7 bases; unmatched junction nucleotides: 10. The CDR3 loop spans 16 amino acids. From germline, CDR1 is SGHNT and CDR2 YYREEE (reference sequence). The CDR3 nucleotides are TGTGCCAGCAGCGAAAAGATGACAGGGGTAAATTCACCCCTCCACTTT. It translates to CASSEKMTGVNSPLHF.

CDR3 in DNA: TGTGCCAGCAGCCGCGGGACAGGGGGGAACGAGCAGTACTTC. Its translation is CASSRGTGGNEQYF. This chain uses TRBV27 with TRBJ2-7, with 11 bases that match TRBD1. CDR3 size: 14 residues. The J segment lost 5 bases and the V segment lost 6 bases, leaving 6 bases of the junction unmatched. Germline CDR1 and CDR2: MNHEY and SMNVEV (reference sequence).

This clone was detected only a few times. The J gene is TRBJ1-5, the V gene TRBV6-1; D gene ambiguous. V lost 3 bases, J lost 4 bases, and 7 bases lay in between. CDR3 length equals 13 residues. Germline CDR1 and CDR2: MNHNS and SASEGT. CDR3: CASSDPGNQPQHF. Here the CDR3 DNA reads TGTGCCAGCAGTGACCCAGGTAATCAGCCCCAGCATTTT.

This rearrangement joins TRBV28 to TRBJ1-2, with 8 nucleotides matching TRBD1. The V gene's germline CDR1 is MDHEN and CDR2 SYDVKM. The CDR3 is made up of 12 amino acids. J lost 5 bases, V lost 10 bases, and 6 bases had no gene match. CDR3 amino acids: CATTGQDYGYTF. For the CDR3, the DNA is TGTGCCACCACGGGACAGGATTATGGCTACACCTTC.

The chain combines TRBV11-3 with TRBJ1-5; no firm D call. V shed 5 bases and J shed 5 bases, with 4 bases lying between them. Germline V gene sequence: CDR1 SGHNT, CDR2 YENEEA. CDR3 length equals 11 residues. CDR3 DNA sequence: TGTGCCAGCAGCAGCGATCAGCCCCAGCATTTT. The encoded protein is CASSSDQPQHF.

V and J are TRBV6-4 and TRBJ2-1; D possibly corresponds to TRBD1 (6 bases). CDR1 is MRHNA, CDR2 SNTAGT, per germline. The CDR3 runs to 13 residues. Trimming removed 5 bases at V and 2 bases at J, with 7 bases between. CDR3 sequence (DNA): TGTGCCAGCAGTCGGGACACCTACAATGAGCAGTTCTTC. This sequence encodes CASSRDTYNEQFF.

This chain links TRBV30 with TRBJ2-7, with TRBD1 identical over 8 bases. There are 17 residues in the CDR3. V lost 0 bases and J lost 3; bases outside the gene matches: 13. CDR1 GTSNPN and CDR2 SVGIG come from the germline V gene (reference sequence). Here the CDR3 DNA reads TGTGCCTGGAGTGTTAAGGGCAGGGGGCTCGCCGGCTACGAGCAGTACTTC. This codes for CAWSVKGRGLAGYEQYF.

This clone was observed once. The CDR3 DNA reads TGTGCCAGTAGTATATCGGAGAATCAGCCCCAGCATTTT. Its translation: CASSISENQPQHF. This sequence joins TRBV19 and TRBJ1-5; no clear D gene. Germline lookup yields CDR1 LNHDA and CDR2 SQIVND (reference sequence). V was trimmed by 2 bases and J by 4 bases, leaving 6 bases between them. The CDR3 runs to 13 residues.

The CDR3 sequence is CSVAGTPKGEQYF. As DNA, the CDR3 is TGCAGCGTCGCCGGGACACCGAAGGGAGAGCAGTACTTC. The chain has TRBV29-1 and TRBJ2-7; D is perhaps TRBD1 (6 bases). The CDR3 spans 13 residues. The V end was cut by 6 bases, the J end by 7 bases, with 19 bases between. CDR1 is SQVTM, CDR2 ANQGSEA, per germline.

V gene TRBV5-1 combines with J gene TRBJ2-7; 7 bases are shared with TRBD2. V gave up 6 bases and J gave up 1 base; unmatched junction bases: 7. The germline gives CDR1 SGHRS, CDR2 YFSETQ. The CDR3 has 14 amino acids. The CDR3 here is CASTLGEGSYEQYF. The CDR3 region has the DNA TGCGCCAGCACCCTCGGGGAGGGGTCCTACGAGCAGTACTTC.

The chain combines TRBV30 with TRBJ2-3, with a possible D match to TRBD1 (6 bases). CDR1 and CDR2 from the germline V gene are GTSNPN and SVGIG (reference sequence). CDR3 length: 14 amino acids. Trimming pared 5 bases from V and 1 base from J, leaving 13 bases between. CDR3 sequence (DNA): TGTGCCTGGTCTGGGACACATGGCACAGATACGCAGTATTTT. Translated: CAWSGTHGTDTQYF.

The CDR3 coding sequence is TGTGCCAGCAGTGAGGAAGCGGGATACTACAATGAGCAGTTCTTC. This translates into CASSEEAGYYNEQFF. The rearrangement uses TRBV2 and TRBJ2-1; 7 bases agree with TRBD2. The germline V gene encodes CDR1 SNHLY and CDR2 FYNNEI. The CDR3 covers 15 residues. J lost 3 bases, V lost 3 bases, and 5 bases had no gene match. Full variable domain (remainder filled in from reference TRBV2 and TRBJ2-1): EPEVTQTPSHQVTQMGQEVILRCVPISNHLYFYWYRQILGQKVEFLVSFYNNEISEKSEIFDDQFSVERPDGSNFTLKIRSTKLEDSAMYFCASSEEAGYYNEQFFGPGTRLTVL.

This clone was counted only a few times. The V gene is TRBV9, the J gene TRBJ2-3; unclear D gene. The CDR3 runs 14 residues. The germline V gene has CDR1 SGDLS and CDR2 YYNGEE. V was pared by 0 bases and J by 3 bases, with 8 bases between. CDR3 protein: CASSVGGTTDTQYF. CDR3 DNA sequence: TGTGCCAGCAGCGTAGGAGGAACAACAGATACGCAGTATTTT.

The chain carries TRBV27 and TRBJ1-2; possible D gene TRBD1, 5 bases. V was pared by 1 base and J by 4 bases, with 10 bases between. The V gene's germline CDR1 is MNHEY and CDR2 SMNVEV (reference sequence). This CDR3 is 14 amino acids long. CDR3 amino acids: CASSLLQGSYGYTF. CDR3 DNA: TGTGCCAGCAGTTTATTGCAGGGTAGCTATGGCTACACCTTC.

Comment on this clone: Other DNA sequences in this specimen translate into the identical CDR3. The J gene is TRBJ1-6, the V gene TRBV6-6, with D maybe TRBD1 (5 bases). Trimming stripped 5 bases from V and 2 bases from J, with 10 bases between. The CDR3 length is 15 residues. Germline CDR1 reads MNHNY; CDR2 reads SVGAGI (reference sequence). The CDR3 nucleotides read TGTGCCAGCAGTCACGGGACTGCCTATAATTCACCCCTCCACTTT. Translating gives CASSHGTAYNSPLHF.

This clone has more than one count but fewer than ten. The rearrangement uses TRBV6-1 and TRBJ2-3; 10 nucleotides match TRBD2. Germline CDR1 is MNHNS and CDR2 is SASEGT. The CDR3 sequence is 14 residues long. V shed 8 bases, J shed 6 bases, and the junction held 8 bases outside the gene matches. DNA for the CDR3: TGTGCCAGCGAGCCTAGCGGGGGCGGGGATACGCAGTATTTT. It translates to CASEPSGGGDTQYF.